This entry concerns a single T cell receptor beta chain. Its specificity is not known. The data were obtained in a study of identical twins. General study results and limits: Researchers reported excess low generation probability among twin-shared out-of-frame alpha sequences.

Deletions cut 2 bases from V and 0 bases from J, with 15 bases between. Looked up from germline, CDR1 is SGDLS and CDR2 is YYNGEE. The length of the CDR3 is 18 residues. Via MiXCR, TCRdb re-called the 5' RACE reads, giving one row per CDR3 protein. The profile covers about 480,000 distinct CDR3 sequences, with approximately 15% appearing a single time and 0.5% to 0.65% taken by the ten largest. These data were also filed under a second study, of yellow fever vaccine responses in identical twins.

The origin of this receptor is a woman younger than 30 in good health. This chain connects TRBV9 to TRBJ2-6; weak D call: TRBD2 (6 bases). The specimen was CD4+ T cells sorted from blood. The CDR3 sequence: CASSVAGTPSSGANVLTF. As DNA, the CDR3 is TGTGCCAGCAGCGTCGCCGGGACTCCAAGCTCTGGGGCCAACGTCCTGACTTTC.